The clone carrying this T cell receptor (beta chain) has ten or more counts. The antigen remains unidentified. TCRdb reprocessed the PCR reads via MiXCR and lists one record per CDR3 protein. The table includes hundreds of thousands of distinct CDR3 sequences, about 20% detected once. Germline V gene data show CDR1 as SQVTM and CDR2 as ANQGSEA. The CDR3 covers 14 residues. Deletions cut 5 bases from V and 0 bases from J, with 11 bases between. The entry originates in a study of molecular identifiers for immune sequencing clone quantification. Input for naive CD8 libraries was roughly 20,000 to 1,000,000 sorted cells; the RNA fraction used was 10%, 30% or 50%. Findings and limits, study-wide: Beyond 20 RNA copies, clones held over 99% of effector molecules, compared with under 1% in naive cells.

The source is a human donor in good health. Some libraries in this study had Jurkat cell RNA spiked in. The gene calls are TRBV29-1 and TRBJ1-3; no clear D. The sample taken for sequencing was naive CD8+ T cells from blood, with Jurkat cell RNA spiked in. The subset: FACS-sorted CD8+CD4-CCR7+CD45RA+ naive T cells. CDR3 in DNA: TGCAGCGTTTCAGACGAGAACTCTGGAAACACCATATATTTT. Translation: CSVSDENSGNTIYF.